This passage covers 26 T cell receptor beta chains from one sample sequenced in a study of T cells in Graves' hyperthyroidism and ophthalmopathy. The TCR beta CDR3 regions underwent amplification using RNA transcripts as the source. The HTBI primer set was used in a first-round RT-PCR of the TCR CDR3. From the multiplex PCR reads, TCRdb called clonotypes with MiXCR, one entry per CDR3 protein. The sample holds about 400,000 distinct CDR3 sequences, 13% to 15% seen once. Sequenced sample: blood. All receptors come from a woman aged 60-70 years with Graves' ophthalmopathy.

This clonotype showed up many times. The rearrangement uses TRBV6-5 and TRBJ1-5; a possible D gene is TRBD1 (6 bases). There are 15 residues in the CDR3. Germline CDR1 reads MNHEY; CDR2 reads SVGAGI. Trimming took 0 bases from V and 5 from J, leaving 11 bases between them. CDR3 in DNA: TGTGCCAGCAGTTACTCGAGGACAGCCGATCAGCCCCAGCATTTT. Protein sequence: CASSYSRTADQPQHF.

In this sample, this clonotype turned up many times. This chain connects TRBV6-1 to TRBJ1-1; 7 bases align to TRBD1. The trim removed 4 bases at V and 4 bases at J, leaving 9 bases unmatched. From germline, CDR1 is MNHNS and CDR2 SASEGT. This CDR3 region has 15 residues. CDR3 protein: CASSAETGVGTEAFF. The CDR3 DNA reads TGTGCCAGCAGTGCCGAAACAGGGGTGGGCACTGAAGCTTTCTTT.

This clonotype showed up many times. This chain uses TRBV6-5 with TRBJ2-7; 9 nucleotides line up with TRBD2. The CDR3 has 16 residues. Trimming at V came to 0 bases and at J to 7 bases, leaving 10 bases not matched to a gene. The germline CDR1 and CDR2 sequences are MNHEY and SVGAGI. The chain's CDR3 is CASSYSTLAGRWEQYF. As DNA, the CDR3 is TGTGCCAGCAGTTACTCGACGCTAGCGGGAAGGTGGGAGCAGTACTTC.

This clonotype was counted at least ten times. The rearrangement links TRBV5-4 to TRBJ2-1, with a tentative D call TRBD2 (6 bases). Trimming took 5 bases from V and 3 from J, leaving 12 bases between them. The CDR3 loop spans 14 amino acids. Germline lookup yields CDR1 SGHNT and CDR2 YYREEE (reference sequence). This chain's CDR3 is CASRGGTGYNEQFF. The CDR3 DNA reads as TGTGCCAGCAGGGGCGGGACGGGCTACAATGAGCAGTTCTTC.

This clonotype has more than one count but fewer than ten. V gene TRBV20-1 combines with J gene TRBJ2-7, with TRBD2 matching over 9 bases. The junction had 18 bases not matched to a gene; V was cut back by 0 bases and J by 6 bases. Germline CDR1 DFQATT, CDR2 SNEGSKA (reference sequence). The CDR3 covers 18 residues. CDR3 nucleotide sequence: TGCAGTGCTAGAGAACAGAAACTGATAGCGGGAGCCGCGCCCGAGCAGTACTTC. Its protein product is CSAREQKLIAGAAPEQYF.

This chain joins TRBV7-2 and TRBJ2-7; D uncertain. Looked up from germline, CDR1 is SGHTA and CDR2 is FQGNSA. The V end lost 1 base, the J end lost 5 bases, and 12 bases lay between the germline ends. The length of the CDR3 is 14 residues. CDR3 sequence (DNA): TGTGCCAGCAGCTTAGTCCCACCTAAGCACGAGCAGTACTTC. Encoded protein: CASSLVPPKHEQYF.

This clonotype showed up just a few times. The rearrangement joins TRBV19 to TRBJ2-3; D possibly matches TRBD1 or TRBD2 (5 bases each). The CDR3 is 15 amino acids. Germline CDR1 LNHDA, CDR2 SQIVND (reference sequence). The germline V and J ends were trimmed by 3 bases and 2 bases, with 12 bases remaining between them. The CDR3: CASSIGWGSTDTQYF. CDR3 sequence (DNA): TGTGCCAGTAGTATCGGTTGGGGGTCCACAGATACGCAGTATTTT.

This clonotype has only a few counts. J is TRBJ1-3 and V is TRBV9; tentative D call: TRBD1 (6 bases). From germline, CDR1 is SGDLS and CDR2 YYNGEE. The CDR3 has 15 residues. The V end was cut by 3 bases, the J end by 2 bases, with 12 bases between. CDR3 protein: CASSAFRDTGNTIYF. CDR3 sequence (DNA): TGTGCCAGCAGCGCGTTTCGGGACACTGGAAACACCATATATTTT. The variable domain in full, with the rest retrieved from reference TRBV9 and TRBJ1-3, is DSGVTQTPKHLITATGQRVTLRCSPRSGDLSVYWYQQSLDQGLQFLIQYYNGEERAKGNILERFSAQQFPDLHSELNLSSLELGDSALYFCASSAFRDTGNTIYFGEGSWLTVV.

The chain employs TRBV20-1 and TRBJ2-2; no definite D call. Per the germline V gene, CDR1 is DFQATT and CDR2 is SNEGSKA (reference sequence). Trimming pared 0 bases from V and 7 bases from J, leaving 9 bases between. This CDR3 region has 13 residues. CDR3 in DNA: TGCAGTGCTAGAGAAATCCTAGTCGGGGAGCTGTTTTTT. This gives the protein CSAREILVGELFF.

This clonotype appeared many times. This chain joins TRBV28 and TRBJ2-5; 7 bases are shared with TRBD2. Germline loops: CDR1 MDHEN, CDR2 SYDVKM. This CDR3 spans 13 amino acids. The V segment lost 6 bases and the J segment 5 bases; nucleotides outside the gene matches: 6. CDR3 nucleotides: TGTGCCAGCAGCCAGACTAGCACGGAGACCCAGTACTTC. Translating gives CASSQTSTETQYF.

This clonotype was detected only a few times. The junction departs from the called germline gene at one end, perhaps through a read error. This rearrangement joins TRBV24-1 to TRBJ2-2, with a weak D call TRBD2 (5 bases). The CDR3 length is 15 residues. Germline V gene data show CDR1 as KGHDR and CDR2 as SFDVKD. The CDR3 DNA reads as TGTGCCACCAGTGATTTGGGCGGACTTGCCGGGGAGCTGCTTTTT. This gives the protein CATSDLGGLAGELLF.

This clonotype came up many times. The V and J genes are TRBV7-2 and TRBJ2-5, with 12 bases fitting TRBD2. CDR1 is SGHTA, CDR2 FQGNSA, per germline. Trimming took 1 base from V and 4 from J; bases not matched to a gene: 4. This CDR3 comprises 16 residues. The DNA for the CDR3 is TGTGCCAGCAGCTTAGGGGTGGGACTAGCGGGAGAGACCCAGTACTTC. This translates into CASSLGVGLAGETQYF.

The chain joins TRBV5-1 to TRBJ1-6; perhaps TRBD1 as D (6 bases). The CDR3 consists of 14 residues. The V gene's germline CDR1 is SGHRS and CDR2 YFSETQ. Trimming shortened V by 8 bases and J by 7 bases, and 16 bases separated the two germline ends. The CDR3, as DNA: TGCGCCAGTAGCCTGGGGGCCTCAAATTCACCCCTCCACTTT. Residues: CASSLGASNSPLHF.

V gene TRBV29-1 combines with J gene TRBJ1-4; the D is unclear. Germline assignment: CDR1 SQVTM and CDR2 ANQGSEA. V was cut by 0 bases and J by 0 bases, with 11 bases left in between. CDR3 length: 16 amino acids. CDR3 in DNA: TGCAGCGTTGAAGATCCTGTTTCTGCAACTAATGAAAAACTGTTTTTT. Its translation is CSVEDPVSATNEKLFF.

This clonotype has just a few counts. The chain joins TRBV6-1 to TRBJ1-5; weak D call: TRBD1 (5 bases). CDR1 is MNHNS, CDR2 SASEGT, per germline. V was clipped by 7 bases and J by 3 bases, with 10 bases between them. The CDR3 extends over 13 amino acids. The CDR3 sequence: CASTDSYNQPQHF. The CDR3 DNA reads as TGTGCCAGCACCGACAGTTACAATCAGCCCCAGCATTTT.

This clonotype was observed at least ten times. The V and J genes are TRBV6-1 and TRBJ2-2; TRBD1 matches 9 bases. Germline CDR1 and CDR2: MNHNS and SASEGT. The CDR3 consists of 14 residues. V shed 5 bases, J shed 4 bases, and the junction held 2 bases outside the gene matches. The CDR3 nucleotides read TGTGCCAGCAGTCACAGGGGGCCCACCGGGGAGCTGTTTTTT. It is translated as CASSHRGPTGELFF.

In its sample, this clonotype was seen many times. The V and J genes are TRBV2 and TRBJ2-2; D is undetermined. This CDR3 is built from 15 residues. Trimming cost V 2 bases and J 0 bases, with 7 bases left between them. Germline CDR1 SNHLY, CDR2 FYNNEI. The CDR3 sequence is CASSEPIANTGELFF. CDR3 sequence (DNA): TGTGCCAGCAGTGAACCGATCGCGAACACCGGGGAGCTGTTTTTT.

In its sample, this clonotype was seen many times. The V gene is TRBV5-1, the J gene TRBJ2-3; D is possibly TRBD1 or TRBD2 (5 bases each). The V end was cut by 5 bases, the J end by 2 bases, with 6 bases between. This CDR3 comprises 12 residues. CDR1 is SGHRS and CDR2 is YFSETQ in the germline V gene. CDR3 sequence (DNA): TGCGCCAGCAGGGGGGACACAGATACGCAGTATTTT. This sequence encodes CASRGDTDTQYF.

This clonotype has ten or more counts. The chain joins TRBV28 to TRBJ2-7, with 7 bases that match TRBD2. Germline loops: CDR1 MDHEN, CDR2 SYDVKM. J was trimmed by 2 bases and V by 2 bases; bases with no gene match: 3. This CDR3 is 14 amino acids long. CDR3 sequence (DNA): TGTGCCAGCAGTTTAAGGGGAGGGACCTACGAGCAGTACTTC. Translating gives CASSLRGGTYEQYF.

Many counts were recorded for this clonotype. The J gene is TRBJ2-5, the V gene TRBV10-3; unclear D gene. Trimming took off 4 bases at V and 1 base at J, with 4 bases between the two ends. Germline V gene lookup returns CDR1 ENHRY and CDR2 SYGVKD. CDR3 length: 12 amino acids. The DNA of the CDR3 is TGTGCCATCAGTGCCACCCAAGAGACCCAGTACTTC. It codes for CAISATQETQYF.

This clonotype was detected many times. The chain joins TRBV28 to TRBJ1-2, with 8 bases fitting TRBD1. From germline, CDR1 is MDHEN and CDR2 SYDVKM. J gave up 8 bases and V 6 bases, and 11 bases lay outside the gene matches. The CDR3 covers 14 residues. CDR3 protein: CASRPSRTGLGYTF. CDR3 coding DNA: TGTGCCAGCAGGCCTTCCCGGACAGGGCTCGGCTACACCTTC.

The sample holds a few counts of this clonotype. This rearrangement joins TRBV5-1 to TRBJ2-1; TRBD2 agrees at 7 bases. Germline V CDR1 and CDR2: SGHRS, YFSETQ. This CDR3 is 13 amino acids long. Germline trimming cut 0 bases from V and 15 bases from J; bases unmatched to any gene: 9. The CDR3 here is CASSLGETSAPFF. The CDR3 DNA sequence: TGCGCCAGCAGCTTGGGCGAAACTAGCGCCCCGTTCTTC.

This clonotype was recorded at least ten times. At one end, the junction sequence differs from germline, possibly due to a read error. The chain uses TRBV9 and TRBJ2-3, with 11 bases aligning to TRBD2. Germline V gene data show CDR1 as SGDLS and CDR2 as YYNGEE. The length of the CDR3 is 15 residues. CDR3 sequence reads: CASSPSGRSTDTQYF. In DNA, the CDR3 is TGCGCCAGCAGCCCTAGCGGGAGGTCGACAGATACGCAGTATTTT.

This clonotype was detected many times. The V and J genes are TRBV28 and TRBJ2-7; a possible D gene is TRBD1 (5 bases). The CDR3 runs to 13 residues. With 6 bases removed from V and 4 bases from J, the gap between germline ends came to 13 bases. Germline CDR1 reads MDHEN; CDR2 reads SYDVKM. The CDR3 reads CASSSGFNYEQYF. The CDR3 coding sequence is TGTGCCAGCAGCTCAGGGTTCAATTACGAGCAGTACTTC.

This clonotype was picked up many times. The chain joins TRBV7-8 to TRBJ1-4; D possibly corresponds to TRBD1 (5 bases). V lost 0 bases and J 0 bases, leaving 17 bases between the germline ends. This CDR3 spans 19 amino acids. The V gene's germline CDR1 is SGHVS and CDR2 FQNEAQ. Written as DNA, the CDR3 is TGTGCCAGCAGCTTAGCGCTCTGGGGACCAGATGCAACTAATGAAAAACTGTTTTTT. Its protein product is CASSLALWGPDATNEKLFF.

This clonotype was observed a handful of times. A clone one base away is much larger, so this may be a read error. Because it lacks the conserved phenylalanine or tryptophan at the end, this CDR3 is likely a read error. The rearrangement joins TRBV28 to TRBJ1-1; D call uncertain. The ends were cut back, 2 bases at V and 1 base at J, with 2 bases in the middle. CDR1 and CDR2 from the germline V gene are MDHEN and SYDVKM. CDR3 length: 12 amino acids. This CDR3 reads CASSLRNTEAFL. The CDR3 DNA is TGTGCCAGCAGTTTAAGGAACACTGAAGCTTTCCTT.